This T cell receptor (beta chain) originates from a study of blood T cell repertoires in COVID-19. Study-wide context: Sites across the United States, Italy and Spain contributed samples from acute and convalescent COVID-19.

Enrollees, about 18 to 90 years old, lived in 25 or so US areas. Participants' own reports of clinical history determined their cohort assignment. Two negative PCRs, clearance, or symptom resolution had been documented for recovered Cohort 3 donors. Here immunoSEQ multiplex PCR was the method, and the copy in TCRdb shows in-frame clones only, minus some. Here the sample spans 320,000 or so clones, more than 85% being singletons. Germline V gene sequence: CDR1 SGHRS, CDR2 YFSETQ. V was clipped by 5 bases and J by 0 bases, with 17 bases between them. The CDR3 totals 17 residues. Sequences were obtained from PBMCs or T cells enriched from blood (not recorded which). The chain couples TRBV5-1 to TRBJ2-2; the D gene is possibly TRBD2 (5 bases). The receptor was isolated from a woman aged 25 to 45 who had recovered from COVID-19. The CDR3 sequence is CASRSGNPLSNTGELFF. In DNA, the CDR3 is TGCGCCAGCAGAAGCGGTAACCCTCTATCGAACACCGGGGAGCTGTTTTTT.